This is a list of T cell receptor beta chains from one sample in a study of shared clonotypes between healthy human individuals. The repertoire was sequenced with immunoSEQ multiplex PCR; TCRdb's copy has only in-frame clones and lacks some. The sample lists 2.3 million or so clones, 93% seen once, with roughly 0.36% in the top ten. Sequencing was done on a sample of naive CD4+ T cells from PBMCs. These receptors were collected from a man aged 18 to 29 in good health. Some clones in this sample may be carry-over from other donors' samples. Both conserved end residues are part of each CDR3. Fields, in order: V gene, clone size, J gene, D gene, CDR3 protein, CDR3 DNA. The D gene is left open where the match is weak. Size is omitted from some rows. Given values are once, few, many or a class for expanded clones.

V gene: TRBV4-3; clone size: .; J gene: TRBJ1-1; D gene: .; CDR3 protein: CASSQDSLRNTEAFF; CDR3 DNA: TGCGCCAGCAGCCAAGATTCCCTGCGGAACACTGAAGCTTTCTTT
V gene: TRBV7-2; clone size: .; J gene: TRBJ1-1; D gene: .; CDR3 protein: CASSAYNTEAFF; CDR3 DNA: TGTGCCAGCAGCGCATACAACACTGAAGCTTTCTTT
V gene: TRBV2; clone size: .; J gene: TRBJ1-2; D gene: TRBD1; CDR3 protein: CASSPGTGGAGYGYTF; CDR3 DNA: TGTGCCAGCAGTCCCGGGACAGGGGGCGCTGGGTATGGCTACACCTTC
V gene: TRBV19; clone size: .; J gene: TRBJ2-5; D gene: TRBD2; CDR3 protein: CASRRWPQRGQETQYF; CDR3 DNA: TGTGCCAGTAGAAGGTGGCCCCAGCGGGGACAAGAGACCCAGTACTTC
V gene: TRBV5-1; clone size: .; J gene: TRBJ2-1; D gene: TRBD2; CDR3 protein: CASTLPFSGSSYNEQFF; CDR3 DNA: TGCGCCAGCACCCTCCCCTTCAGCGGGAGCTCCTACAATGAGCAGTTCTTC
V gene: TRBV9; clone size: once; J gene: TRBJ1-5; D gene: .; CDR3 protein: CASSVAVGQPQHF; CDR3 DNA: TGTGCCAGCAGCGTAGCGGTTGGTCAGCCCCAGCATTTT
V gene: TRBV5-5; clone size: .; J gene: TRBJ2-1; D gene: TRBD2; CDR3 protein: CASSARTGGLNEQFF; CDR3 DNA: TGTGCCAGCAGCGCCCGCACGGGGGGGCTGAATGAGCAGTTCTTC
V gene: TRBV28; clone size: .; J gene: TRBJ2-3; D gene: TRBD2; CDR3 protein: CASSLGTSLHTDTQYF; CDR3 DNA: TGTGCCAGCAGCTTAGGGACTAGCCTTCACACAGATACGCAGTATTTT
V gene: TRBV10-3; clone size: .; J gene: TRBJ1-5; D gene: .; CDR3 protein: CAISDEENQPQHF; CDR3 DNA: TGTGCCATCAGTGACGAAGAAAATCAGCCCCAGCATTTT
V gene: TRBV5-5; clone size: .; J gene: TRBJ1-4; D gene: .; CDR3 protein: CASSLRPTNEKLFF; CDR3 DNA: TGTGCCAGCAGCTTGAGACCAACTAATGAAAAACTGTTTTTT
V gene: TRBV27; clone size: .; J gene: TRBJ2-5; D gene: TRBD1; CDR3 protein: CASSSLGGGSETQYF; CDR3 DNA: TGTGCCAGCAGTAGTTTAGGGGGCGGATCGGAGACCCAGTACTTC
V gene: TRBV9; clone size: .; J gene: TRBJ1-2; D gene: .; CDR3 protein: CASSLGAGQGYTF; CDR3 DNA: TGTGCCAGCAGCCTGGGGGCAGGGCAAGGCTACACCTTC
V gene: TRBV5-3; clone size: .; J gene: TRBJ1-2; D gene: .; CDR3 protein: CARSFDLPGGGNGYTF; CDR3 DNA: TGTGCCAGAAGCTTCGACCTGCCGGGAGGGGGGAATGGCTACACCTTC
V gene: TRBV5-1; clone size: once; J gene: TRBJ2-3; D gene: TRBD2; CDR3 protein: CASSLGGLAGGTPDTQYF; CDR3 DNA: TGCGCCAGCAGCTTGGGCGGGCTAGCGGGAGGTACGCCAGATACGCAGTATTTT
V gene: TRBV10-3; clone size: .; J gene: TRBJ2-2; D gene: .; CDR3 protein: CAISVGGTGELFF; CDR3 DNA: TGTGCCATCAGTGTAGGGGGTACCGGGGAGCTGTTTTTT
V gene: TRBV5-4; clone size: .; J gene: TRBJ2-3; D gene: .; CDR3 protein: CASSLASQGKDTQYF; CDR3 DNA: TGTGCCAGCAGCTTGGCCTCTCAGGGAAAAGATACGCAGTATTTT
V gene: TRBV7-9; clone size: .; J gene: TRBJ2-1; D gene: .; CDR3 protein: CASSSTTSINEQFF; CDR3 DNA: TGTGCCAGCAGCTCAACCACTAGCATCAATGAGCAGTTCTTC
V gene: TRBV29-1; clone size: .; J gene: TRBJ2-7; D gene: .; CDR3 protein: CSVERGPGLPSGEQYF; CDR3 DNA: TGCAGCGTTGAACGGGGGCCGGGACTCCCCTCTGGCGAGCAGTACTTC
V gene: TRBV28; clone size: .; J gene: TRBJ2-7; D gene: .; CDR3 protein: CASSPGTPTYEQYF; CDR3 DNA: TGTGCCAGCAGCCCCGGGACCCCGACCTACGAGCAGTACTTC
V gene: TRBV28; clone size: .; J gene: TRBJ1-2; D gene: TRBD1; CDR3 protein: CASSLLGQRYGYTF; CDR3 DNA: TGTGCCAGCAGTTTATTGGGACAGAGATATGGCTACACCTTC
V gene: TRBV2; clone size: .; J gene: TRBJ2-5; D gene: TRBD1; CDR3 protein: CATTYNRGRETQYF; CDR3 DNA: TGTGCCACGACGTACAACAGGGGGAGAGAGACCCAGTACTTC
V gene: TRBV4-1; clone size: once; J gene: TRBJ2-3; D gene: .; CDR3 protein: CASSQVRASGTDTQYF; CDR3 DNA: TGCGCCAGCAGCCAAGTTAGGGCCTCAGGCACGGATACGCAGTATTTT
V gene: TRBV7-2; clone size: .; J gene: TRBJ2-7; D gene: TRBD1; CDR3 protein: CASSLRWTGSYEQYF; CDR3 DNA: TGTGCCAGCAGCTTACGGTGGACAGGGTCTTACGAGCAGTACTTC
V gene: TRBV6-1; clone size: .; J gene: TRBJ2-7; D gene: TRBD2; CDR3 protein: CASSEASLAGNEQYF; CDR3 DNA: TGTGCCAGCAGTGAAGCGTCTCTAGCGGGAAACGAGCAGTACTTC
V gene: TRBV6-4; clone size: .; J gene: TRBJ2-1; D gene: .; CDR3 protein: CASSDWASGSYNEQFF; CDR3 DNA: TGTGCCAGCAGTGACTGGGCGTCCGGCTCCTACAATGAGCAGTTCTTC
V gene: TRBV7-2; clone size: .; J gene: TRBJ2-1; D gene: .; CDR3 protein: CASSIGLLNEQFF; CDR3 DNA: TGTGCCAGCAGCATTGGACTGCTCAATGAGCAGTTCTTC
V gene: TRBV11-2; clone size: .; J gene: TRBJ1-2; D gene: .; CDR3 protein: CASSSLSGRIAYGYTF; CDR3 DNA: TGTGCCAGCAGCTCCTTATCGGGGCGCATAGCCTATGGCTACACCTTC
V gene: TRBV18; clone size: .; J gene: TRBJ1-1; D gene: .; CDR3 protein: CASSSTLPRMAPEAFF; CDR3 DNA: TGTGCCAGCTCATCTACCCTTCCCCGGATGGCCCCTGAAGCTTTCTTT
V gene: TRBV27; clone size: once; J gene: TRBJ2-7; D gene: .; CDR3 protein: CASSSRLGGGTYEQYF; CDR3 DNA: TGTGCCAGCAGTTCCCGTCTAGGGGGAGGCACCTACGAGCAGTACTTC
V gene: TRBV6-5; clone size: once; J gene: TRBJ2-7; D gene: TRBD2; CDR3 protein: CASSGLAEYSYEQYF; CDR3 DNA: TGTGCCAGCAGTGGACTAGCGGAGTACTCCTACGAGCAGTACTTC
V gene: TRBV9; clone size: few; J gene: TRBJ2-7; D gene: .; CDR3 protein: CASSVAARGYEQYF; CDR3 DNA: TGTGCCAGCAGCGTAGCTGCCAGGGGCTACGAGCAGTACTTC
V gene: TRBV27; clone size: .; J gene: TRBJ2-3; D gene: TRBD2; CDR3 protein: CASSLFPGRGSSSTDTQYF; CDR3 DNA: TGTGCCAGCAGTTTATTTCCGGGGAGGGGCAGCTCTAGCACAGATACGCAGTATTTT
V gene: TRBV30; clone size: .; J gene: TRBJ1-6; D gene: TRBD1; CDR3 protein: CALRGQFGSPLHF; CDR3 DNA: TGTGCGCTTAGGGGGCAGTTTGGATCACCCCTCCACTTT
V gene: TRBV9; clone size: .; J gene: TRBJ2-2; D gene: TRBD1; CDR3 protein: CASSGTGVGELFF; CDR3 DNA: TGTGCCAGCAGCGGAACAGGGGTCGGGGAGCTGTTTTTT
V gene: TRBV5-1; clone size: .; J gene: TRBJ1-4; D gene: .; CDR3 protein: CASSLGTVYNEKLFF; CDR3 DNA: TGCGCCAGCAGCTTGGGGACAGTCTATAATGAAAAACTGTTTTTT
V gene: TRBV14; clone size: .; J gene: TRBJ2-7; D gene: TRBD2; CDR3 protein: CASSAGRLANYEQYF; CDR3 DNA: TGTGCCAGCAGTGCCGGGCGACTAGCAAACTACGAGCAGTACTTC
V gene: TRBV30; clone size: .; J gene: TRBJ2-5; D gene: TRBD1; CDR3 protein: CAWSTGAETQYF; CDR3 DNA: TGTGCCTGGAGTACAGGGGCAGAGACCCAGTACTTC
V gene: TRBV6-5; clone size: .; J gene: TRBJ1-1; D gene: .; CDR3 protein: CASNLIDSNTEAFF; CDR3 DNA: TGTGCCAGCAACCTAATAGACAGTAACACTGAAGCTTTCTTT
V gene: TRBV7-9; clone size: .; J gene: TRBJ2-5; D gene: TRBD1; CDR3 protein: CASSSGDRQQETQYF; CDR3 DNA: TGTGCCAGCAGCTCCGGGGACAGGCAACAAGAGACCCAGTACTTC
V gene: TRBV5-1; clone size: .; J gene: TRBJ2-7; D gene: .; CDR3 protein: CASSFMGSPGEQYF; CDR3 DNA: TGCGCCAGCAGCTTCATGGGGAGTCCGGGCGAGCAGTACTTC
V gene: TRBV13; clone size: .; J gene: TRBJ1-2; D gene: .; CDR3 protein: CASSRSKQEANYGYTF; CDR3 DNA: TGTGCCAGCAGCCGGTCAAAACAGGAGGCCAACTATGGCTACACCTTC
V gene: TRBV9; clone size: .; J gene: TRBJ1-3; D gene: .; CDR3 protein: CASSVGLGVGNTIYF; CDR3 DNA: TGTGCCAGCAGCGTAGGGCTGGGAGTGGGAAACACCATATATTTT